Below, 25 T cell receptor beta chains from the same sample are listed, as sequenced in a study of identical twins. TCRdb analysed the 5' RACE reads with MiXCR anew, one entry per CDR3 protein. The sample has some 1,700,000 distinct CDR3 sequences, 32% seen once. The sample consisted of cord blood. These receptors were collected from a newborn girl in good health.

This clonotype was found a few times. The V call is TRBV25-1, the J call TRBJ1-6; D ambiguous. The CDR3 covers 16 residues. Germline V CDR1 and CDR2: MGHDK, SYGVNS. Trimming left V 1 base short and J 3 bases short, with 10 bases between. DNA of the CDR3: TGTGCCAGCAGTGAATTCCGCCACCACTATAATTCACCCCTCCACTTT. The encoded protein is CASSEFRHHYNSPLHF.

This clonotype was seen only a few times. The chain has TRBV28 and TRBJ2-5, with 8 bases matching TRBD2. CDR1 is MDHEN, CDR2 SYDVKM, per germline. The CDR3 contains 12 residues. CDR3 residues: CGSRAGVQTQYF. CDR3 DNA: TGTGGATCCCGAGCGGGAGTACAGACCCAGTACTTC.

The chain carries TRBV5-4 and TRBJ2-5; 10 nucleotides match TRBD2. Germline V gene lookup returns CDR1 SGHNT and CDR2 YYREEE (reference sequence). V gave up 0 bases and J gave up 0 bases; unmatched junction bases: 2. The CDR3 runs 16 residues. In nucleotides, the CDR3 is TGTGCCAGCAGCTTGGTGACTAGCGGGTACCAAGAGACCCAGTACTTC. Protein: CASSLVTSGYQETQYF.

This clonotype was observed a handful of times. The chain employs TRBV5-1 and TRBJ1-4; tentative D call: TRBD1 (5 bases). Trimming cost V 5 bases and J 0 bases, with 11 bases left between them. The germline gives CDR1 SGHRS, CDR2 YFSETQ. This CDR3 has 15 amino acids. CDR3 protein: CASRGGSATNEKLFF. CDR3 DNA: TGCGCCAGCAGGGGGGGGTCTGCAACTAATGAAAAACTGTTTTTT.

This clonotype was counted only a few times. V and J are TRBV7-9 and TRBJ1-1; D remains ambiguous. CDR3 length: 15 residues. CDR1 SEHNR and CDR2 FQNEAQ come from the germline V gene (reference sequence). V lost 2 bases and J lost 0, with 10 bases in between. CDR3 region: CASSLSLDVNTEAFF. The CDR3, as DNA: TGTGCCAGCAGCTTATCCCTGGACGTGAACACTGAAGCTTTCTTT.

This clonotype has ten or more counts. The chain joins TRBV5-1 to TRBJ2-7; D remains ambiguous. The CDR3 length is 14 residues. The germline V gene has CDR1 SGHRS and CDR2 YFSETQ. Trimming stripped 2 bases from V and 0 bases from J, with 9 bases between. The CDR3 is CASSFAGYSYEQYF. The CDR3 DNA reads as TGCGCCAGCAGCTTCGCCGGGTACTCCTACGAGCAGTACTTC.

This clonotype was found a few times. The CDR3 DNA follows: TGTGCCGCCCGAAGGGGACCCACTGAAGCTTTCTTT. This gives the protein CAARRGPTEAFF. The chain uses TRBV19 and TRBJ1-1, with a weak D call TRBD1 (5 bases). The CDR3 runs to 12 residues. V was clipped by 11 bases and J by 4 bases, with 14 bases between them. CDR1 is LNHDA, CDR2 SQIVND, per germline (reference sequence). The entire variable domain, with the rest obtained from reference TRBV19 and TRBJ1-1, is as follows: DGGITQSPKYLFRKEGQNVTLSCEQNLNHDAMYWYRQDPGQGLRLIYYSQIVNDFQKGDIAEGYSVSREKKESFPLTVTSAQKNPTAFYLCAARRGPTEAFFGQGTRLTVV.

The chain carries TRBV12-3 or TRBV12-4 and TRBJ2-5; the D gene is possibly TRBD1 (5 bases). The germline V and J ends were trimmed by 4 bases and 7 bases, with 10 bases remaining between them. This CDR3 comprises 12 residues. The CDR3 bases are TGTGCCAGCAGTTGGACATCGGGGACCCAGTACTTC. Residues: CASSWTSGTQYF.

V and J are TRBV5-6 and TRBJ2-4; TRBD2 matches at 7 bases. This CDR3 is built from 18 residues. Germline lookup yields CDR1 SGHDT and CDR2 YYEEEE. With V trimmed by 4 bases and J by 0 bases, 13 bases remained unmatched. CDR3 amino acids: CASSPRRALALAKNIQYF. The CDR3 DNA reads TGTGCCAGCAGCCCCCGGAGGGCACTAGCGCTAGCCAAAAACATTCAGTACTTC.

The chain employs TRBV5-1 and TRBJ2-1, with TRBD2 identical over 15 bases. This CDR3 is 17 amino acids long. The V gene's germline CDR1 is SGHRS and CDR2 YFSETQ. V lost 3 bases to trimming and J lost 4 bases; unmatched junction nucleotides: 5. The CDR3: CASSSGLAGGWYNEQFF. CDR3 nucleotide sequence: TGCGCCAGCAGCTCTGGACTAGCGGGGGGGTGGTACAATGAGCAGTTCTTC.

This clonotype has just a few counts. The chain couples TRBV20-1 to TRBJ2-3; 8 nucleotides match TRBD2. The length of the CDR3 is 15 residues. The V gene end was trimmed by 3 bases and the J gene end by 2 bases; junction bases not matched to a gene: 7. CDR1 and CDR2 from the germline V gene are DFQATT and SNEGSKA (reference sequence). The CDR3 region is CSASGGEVHTDTQYF. In DNA, the CDR3 is TGCAGTGCTAGCGGGGGGGAGGTTCACACAGATACGCAGTATTTT.

This clonotype turned up a few times. The chain has TRBV6-1 and TRBJ1-2; D remains unclear. There are 15 residues in the CDR3. V shed 1 base and J shed 3 bases, with 12 bases lying between them. CDR1 MNHNS and CDR2 SASEGT come from the germline V gene. Written as DNA, the CDR3 is TGTGCCAGCAGTGAAGTGGGCAGGAAGGACTATGGCTACACCTTC. This gives the protein CASSEVGRKDYGYTF.

V and J are TRBV15 and TRBJ1-1; TRBD1 matches at 8 bases. The CDR3 is 15 residues long. The germline CDR1 and CDR2 sequences are LNHNV and YYDKDF (reference sequence). The J segment lost 2 bases and the V segment lost 4 bases, leaving 6 bases of the junction unmatched. CDR3 residues: CATSTRQGANTEAFF. The CDR3 DNA is TGTGCCACCAGCACCCGTCAGGGGGCCAACACTGAAGCTTTCTTT.

The chain joins TRBV20-1 to TRBJ2-5; D ambiguous. Germline loops: CDR1 DFQATT, CDR2 SNEGSKA (reference sequence). This CDR3 has 12 amino acids. Trimming stripped 1 base from V and 5 bases from J, with 8 bases between. Here the CDR3 reads CSARGLRETQYF. CDR3 DNA sequence: TGCAGTGCTAGAGGGCTCCGGGAGACCCAGTACTTC.

The chain recombines TRBV20-1 with TRBJ1-2; perhaps TRBD1 as D (5 bases). Trimming shortened V by 0 bases and J by 7 bases, and 12 bases separated the two germline ends. The CDR3 loop spans 13 amino acids. CDR1 and CDR2 from the germline V gene are DFQATT and SNEGSKA (reference sequence). CDR3 protein: CSARDGGNGGYTF. The CDR3, as DNA: TGCAGTGCTAGAGATGGGGGTAACGGTGGCTACACCTTC.

The chain links TRBV10-3 to TRBJ2-1; 9 nucleotides agree with TRBD2. This CDR3 spans 15 amino acids. Losses at the gene ends were 4 bases for V and 6 bases for J; bases not matched to a gene: 7. The germline gives CDR1 ENHRY, CDR2 SYGVKD. The DNA for the CDR3 is TGTGCCATCAGTGCGGCGGGAGGGCCTCCCAATGAGCAGTTCTTC. Amino acid sequence: CAISAAGGPPNEQFF.

This clonotype has just a few counts. The chain uses TRBV27 and TRBJ1-2; tentative D call: TRBD1 (6 bases). This CDR3 region has 14 residues. Germline CDR1 MNHEY, CDR2 SMNVEV (reference sequence). V lost 6 bases, J lost 4 bases, and 15 bases lay in between. CDR3 DNA sequence: TGTGCCAGCAGGGGGGCCGGGGGGATCTATGGCTACACCTTC. Translating gives CASRGAGGIYGYTF.

About this clonotype itself: Compared with germline, one end of the junction differs, possibly owing to a read error. The chain is built from TRBV3-1 and TRBJ2-1; TRBD1 aligns across 7 bases. Looked up from germline, CDR1 is LGHDT and CDR2 is YNNKEL (reference sequence). The CDR3 is 13 amino acids. The CDR3 protein is CASSRGRGNEQFF. The CDR3, as DNA: TGCGCCAGCAGCAGGGGGAGAGGGAATGAGCAGTTCTTC.

The gene calls are TRBV10-3 and TRBJ2-7, with unresolved D. CDR1 and CDR2 (germline): ENHRY, SYGVKD. Trimming stripped 8 bases from V and 3 bases from J, with 11 bases between. CDR3 length equals 12 residues. The CDR3 region is CAIAATFYEQYF. CDR3 DNA: TGTGCCATCGCGGCGACCTTCTACGAGCAGTACTTC.

The DNA for the CDR3 is TGTGCCAGCAGTAAAAGATGGGCCAGGGAAGAGACCCAGTACTTC. This translates into CASSKRWAREETQYF. This chain links TRBV21-1 with TRBJ2-5; the tabulated D call, TRBD1, remains unverified against the DNA. TRBV21-1 is a known pseudogene. The CDR3 runs 15 residues.

CDR3 bases: TGTGCCAGCTCACCAACAACTCTAGCGGGGTTCGAGCAGTACTTC. This gives the protein CASSPTTLAGFEQYF. The chain couples TRBV18 to TRBJ2-7; TRBD2 matches at 9 bases. With 2 bases clipped from V and 6 bases from J, the junction kept 8 bases outside the gene matches. Germline CDR1 KGHSH, CDR2 LQKENI. There are 15 residues in the CDR3.

This clonotype was recorded many times. The chain couples TRBV20-1 to TRBJ1-1; D gene unclear. This CDR3 is built from 14 residues. The ends were cut back, 1 base at V and 0 bases at J, with 9 bases in the middle. CDR1 and CDR2 from the germline V gene are DFQATT and SNEGSKA (reference sequence). The chain's CDR3 is CSARGASMNTEAFF. CDR3 DNA sequence: TGCAGTGCTAGAGGGGCATCCATGAACACTGAAGCTTTCTTT.

Only one count was recorded for this clonotype. The chain couples TRBV12-3 or TRBV12-4 to TRBJ2-2; D gene unclear. V dropped 6 bases and J dropped 8 bases, with 19 bases sitting between them. The CDR3 length is 15 residues. For the CDR3, the DNA is TGTGCCAGCAGCCTTTCCTATCTTGGCCTAGGGGAGCTGTTTTTT. Translation gives CASSLSYLGLGELFF.

This clonotype was detected ten times or more. The V and J genes are TRBV25-1 and TRBJ2-7; D uncertain. Germline assignment: CDR1 MGHDK and CDR2 SYGVNS. Trimming removed 3 bases from V and 0 bases from J, with 0 bases in between. CDR3 size: 11 residues. The CDR3 DNA follows: TGTGCCAGCAGTGACTCCTACGAGCAGTACTTC. Residues: CASSDSYEQYF.

This clonotype was recorded a few times. The chain couples TRBV5-8 to TRBJ2-1, with D uncertain. The J call may be incorrect, as the DNA end agrees better with TRBJ2-7. Germline V CDR1 and CDR2: SGHTS, YDEGEE. CDR3 size: 15 residues. CDR3 residues: CASSRGGDPYNEQYF. DNA for the CDR3: TGTGCCAGCAGCCGCGGTGGGGATCCCTACAATGAGCAGTACTTC.